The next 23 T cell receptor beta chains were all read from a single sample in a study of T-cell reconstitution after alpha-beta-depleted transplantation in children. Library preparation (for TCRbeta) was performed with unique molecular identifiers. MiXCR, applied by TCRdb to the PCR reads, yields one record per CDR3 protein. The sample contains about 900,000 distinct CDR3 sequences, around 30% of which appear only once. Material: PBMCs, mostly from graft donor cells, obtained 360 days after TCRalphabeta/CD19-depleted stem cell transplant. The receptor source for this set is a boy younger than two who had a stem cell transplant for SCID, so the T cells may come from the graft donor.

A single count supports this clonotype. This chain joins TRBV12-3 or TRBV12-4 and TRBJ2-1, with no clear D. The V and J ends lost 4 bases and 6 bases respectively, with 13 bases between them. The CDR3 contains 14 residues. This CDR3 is CASSYGPVGNEQFF. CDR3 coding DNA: TGTGCCAGCAGTTACGGGCCGGTCGGCAATGAGCAGTTCTTC.

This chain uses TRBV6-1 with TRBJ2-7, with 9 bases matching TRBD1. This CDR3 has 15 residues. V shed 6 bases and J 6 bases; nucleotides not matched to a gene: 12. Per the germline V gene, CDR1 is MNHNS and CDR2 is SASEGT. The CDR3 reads CASRPRWTGEVEQYF. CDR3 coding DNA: TGTGCCAGCAGACCGCGCTGGACAGGGGAGGTCGAGCAGTACTTC.

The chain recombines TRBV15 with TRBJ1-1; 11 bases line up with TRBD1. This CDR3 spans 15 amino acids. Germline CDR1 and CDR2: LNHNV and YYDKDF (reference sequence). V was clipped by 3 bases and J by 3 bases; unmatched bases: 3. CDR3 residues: CATSSGTGGDTEAFF. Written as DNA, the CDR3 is TGTGCCACCAGCAGTGGGACAGGGGGGGACACTGAAGCTTTCTTT. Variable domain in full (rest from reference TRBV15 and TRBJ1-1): DAMVIQNPRYQVTQFGKPVTLSCSQTLNHNVMYWYQQKSSQAPKLLFHYYDKDFNNEADTPDNFQSRRPNTSFCFLDIRSPGLGDTAMYLCATSSGTGGDTEAFFGQGTRLTVV.

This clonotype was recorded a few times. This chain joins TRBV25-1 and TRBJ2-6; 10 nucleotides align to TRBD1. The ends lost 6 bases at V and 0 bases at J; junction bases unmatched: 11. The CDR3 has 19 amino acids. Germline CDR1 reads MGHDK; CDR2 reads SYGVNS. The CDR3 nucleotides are TGTGCCAGCAGCGGCCAACCGGACAGGGGGACCTCTGGGGCCAACGTCCTGACTTTC. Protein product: CASSGQPDRGTSGANVLTF.

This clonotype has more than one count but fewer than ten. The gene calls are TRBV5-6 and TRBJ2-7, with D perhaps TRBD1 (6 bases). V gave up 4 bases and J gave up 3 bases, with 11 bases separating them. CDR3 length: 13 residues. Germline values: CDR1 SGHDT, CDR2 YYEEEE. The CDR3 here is CASSDDRNYEQYF. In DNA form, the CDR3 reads TGTGCCAGCAGCGATGACAGGAACTACGAGCAGTACTTC.

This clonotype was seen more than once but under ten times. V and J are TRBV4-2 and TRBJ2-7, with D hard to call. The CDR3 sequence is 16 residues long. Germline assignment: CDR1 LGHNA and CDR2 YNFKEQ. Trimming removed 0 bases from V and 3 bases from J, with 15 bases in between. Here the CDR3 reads CASSQESRSRYYEQYF. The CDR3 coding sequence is TGTGCCAGCAGCCAAGAATCTCGGAGCAGATACTACGAGCAGTACTTC.

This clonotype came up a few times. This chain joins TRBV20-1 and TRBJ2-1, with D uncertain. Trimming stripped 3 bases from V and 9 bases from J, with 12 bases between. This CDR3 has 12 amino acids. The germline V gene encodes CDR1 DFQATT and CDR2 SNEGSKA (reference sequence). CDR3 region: CSASFSYREQFF. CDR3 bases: TGCAGTGCTAGCTTTAGTTACCGTGAGCAGTTCTTC.

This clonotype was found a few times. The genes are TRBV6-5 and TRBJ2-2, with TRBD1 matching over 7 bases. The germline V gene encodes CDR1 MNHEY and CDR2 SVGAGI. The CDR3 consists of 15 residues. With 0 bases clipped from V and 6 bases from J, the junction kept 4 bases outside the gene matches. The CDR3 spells CASSYSRTGAGELFF. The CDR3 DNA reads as TGTGCCAGCAGTTACTCGAGGACAGGTGCCGGGGAGCTGTTTTTT.

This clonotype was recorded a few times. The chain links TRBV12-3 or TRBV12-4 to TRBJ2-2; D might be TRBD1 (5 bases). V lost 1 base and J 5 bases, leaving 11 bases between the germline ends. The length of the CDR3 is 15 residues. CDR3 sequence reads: CASSLVRVSTGELFF. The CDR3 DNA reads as TGTGCCAGCAGTTTAGTCAGGGTTTCAACCGGGGAGCTGTTTTTT.

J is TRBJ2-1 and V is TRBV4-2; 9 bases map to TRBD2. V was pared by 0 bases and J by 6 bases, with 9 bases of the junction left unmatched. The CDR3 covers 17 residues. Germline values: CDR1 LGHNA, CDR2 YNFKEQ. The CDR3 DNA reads TGTGCCAGCAGCCAAGATATCAGCGGGGGGTCTTTCAATGAGCAGTTCTTC. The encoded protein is CASSQDISGGSFNEQFF.

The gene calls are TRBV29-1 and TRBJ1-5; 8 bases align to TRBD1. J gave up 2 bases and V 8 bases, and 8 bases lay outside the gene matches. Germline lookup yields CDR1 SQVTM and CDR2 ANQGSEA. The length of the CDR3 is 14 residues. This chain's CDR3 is CSTRQGMRNQPQHF. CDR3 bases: TGCAGCACCCGACAGGGGATGCGCAATCAGCCCCAGCATTTT.

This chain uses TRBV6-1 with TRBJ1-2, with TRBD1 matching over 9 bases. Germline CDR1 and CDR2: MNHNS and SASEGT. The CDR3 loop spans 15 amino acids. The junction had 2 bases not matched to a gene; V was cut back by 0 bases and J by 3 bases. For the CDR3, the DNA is TGTGCCAGCAGTGAAGCGGACAGGGGCCACTATGGCTACACCTTC. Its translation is CASSEADRGHYGYTF.

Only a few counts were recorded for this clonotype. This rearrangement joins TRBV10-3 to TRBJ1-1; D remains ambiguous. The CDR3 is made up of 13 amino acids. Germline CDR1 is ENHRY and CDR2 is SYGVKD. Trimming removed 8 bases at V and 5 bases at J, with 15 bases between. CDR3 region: CAIGRFQGTEAFF. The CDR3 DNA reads TGTGCCATCGGGAGGTTCCAAGGGACTGAAGCTTTCTTT.

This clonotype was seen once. Here the CDR3 reads CSALRTSGASGGETQYF. Here the CDR3 DNA reads TGCAGTGCTTTACGGACTAGCGGGGCTTCCGGGGGGGAGACCCAGTACTTC. V is TRBV20-1 and J is TRBJ2-5; TRBD2 aligns across 12 bases. This CDR3 has 17 residues. Losses at the gene ends were 5 bases for V and 5 bases for J; bases not matched to a gene: 15. The germline V gene encodes CDR1 DFQATT and CDR2 SNEGSKA (reference sequence).

CDR3 nucleotide sequence: TGCAGTGCCAGTCCCTCGACAGGGCTGCGGGAAAAACTGTTTTTT. This encodes CSASPSTGLREKLFF. The V call is TRBV20-1, the J call TRBJ1-4; TRBD1 agrees at 7 bases. Germline CDR1 and CDR2: DFQATT and SNEGSKA (reference sequence). This CDR3 has 15 residues. Unmatched junction bases numbered 15, after V lost 6 bases and J lost 8 bases.

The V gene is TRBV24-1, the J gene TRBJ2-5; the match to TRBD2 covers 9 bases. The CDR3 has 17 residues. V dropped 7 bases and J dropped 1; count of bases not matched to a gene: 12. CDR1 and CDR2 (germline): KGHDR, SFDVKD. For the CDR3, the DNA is TGTGCCACCAGCGCTGGGGGAGCGGGGGGAGGCCAAGAGACCCAGTACTTC. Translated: CATSAGGAGGGQETQYF.

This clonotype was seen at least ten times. The CDR3 DNA reads as TGTGCCAGCAGCCAAGAAGAGACCCCTGCCTACGAGCAGTACTTC. It yields the protein CASSQEETPAYEQYF. The gene calls are TRBV4-2 and TRBJ2-7; D not resolved. This CDR3 has 15 residues. From germline, CDR1 is LGHNA and CDR2 YNFKEQ. V shed 0 bases and J shed 2 bases, with 11 bases lying between them.

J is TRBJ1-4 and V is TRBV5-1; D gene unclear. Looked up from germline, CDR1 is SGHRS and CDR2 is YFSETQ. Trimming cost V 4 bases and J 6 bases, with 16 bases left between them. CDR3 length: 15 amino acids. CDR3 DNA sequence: TGCGCCAGCAGCACCGGATCAGCGACGGATGAAAAACTGTTTTTT. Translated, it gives CASSTGSATDEKLFF.

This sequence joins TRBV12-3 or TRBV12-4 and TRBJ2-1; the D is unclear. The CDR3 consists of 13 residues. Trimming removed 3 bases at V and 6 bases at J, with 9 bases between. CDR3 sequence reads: CASSFQTSNEQFF. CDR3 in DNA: TGTGCCAGCAGTTTTCAGACCTCCAATGAGCAGTTCTTC.

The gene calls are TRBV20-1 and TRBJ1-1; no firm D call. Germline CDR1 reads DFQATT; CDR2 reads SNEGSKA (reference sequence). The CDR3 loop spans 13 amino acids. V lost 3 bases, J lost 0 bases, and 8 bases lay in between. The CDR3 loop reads CSASPRLNTEAFF. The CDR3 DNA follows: TGCAGTGCTAGTCCCAGGTTGAACACTGAAGCTTTCTTT.

The CDR3: CATSFGMTPVNEQFF. The CDR3 coding sequence is TGTGCCACCAGCTTCGGAATGACTCCCGTCAATGAGCAGTTCTTC. The chain links TRBV24-1 to TRBJ2-1; D unclear. Germline V lookup: CDR1 KGHDR, CDR2 SFDVKD. The CDR3 covers 15 residues. Trimming removed 7 bases at V and 6 bases at J, with 18 bases between.

In DNA form, the CDR3 reads TGTGCCAGCAGCGCAAGCGGGGGGGCCGCTGATACGCAGTATTTT. The encoded protein is CASSASGGAADTQYF. The genes are TRBV9 and TRBJ2-3, with 10 bases fitting TRBD2. The CDR3 spans 15 residues. Looked up from germline, CDR1 is SGDLS and CDR2 is YYNGEE. J was trimmed by 6 bases and V by 3 bases; bases with no gene match: 7. The variable domain in full, completed from reference TRBV9 and TRBJ2-3, reads DSGVTQTPKHLITATGQRVTLRCSPRSGDLSVYWYQQSLDQGLQFLIQYYNGEERAKGNILERFSAQQFPDLHSELNLSSLELGDSALYFCASSASGGAADTQYFGPGTRLTVL.

The CDR3 DNA reads as TGTGCCAGCAGTGAAGCTGGATTTCTGTGGGTACTGGGAAACACCATATATTTT. Translated: CASSEAGFLWVLGNTIYF. The chain carries TRBV6-1 and TRBJ1-3; D is ambiguous. Trimming removed 0 bases at V and 4 bases at J, with 19 bases between. This CDR3 has 18 amino acids. CDR1 and CDR2 (germline): MNHNS, SASEGT.